The T cell receptor (beta chain) described here comes from a study of tumor and adjacent non-tumor tissue in lung cancer. Across the study: Histology: 11 to 13 adenocarcinoma, a couple of squamous cell carcinoma, 1 small cell lung cancer. Study conclusions and caveats: Normal lung showed higher cumulative top 100 clone frequency than tumor.

This clonotype has only a few counts. Antigen unknown. A junction end diverges from the germline sequence, so it may reflect a read error. No cell sorting was done before RNA was extracted from the tissue. The germline V gene encodes CDR1 SGHAT and CDR2 FQDESV (reference sequence). This CDR3 has 14 residues. A modified ARM-PCR protocol with three rounds of nested PCR amplified TCRbeta. Each CDR3 protein gets one entry after TCRdb re-called the multiplex PCR reads with MiXCR. This sample yields fewer than 150,000 distinct CDR3 sequences, of which about 71% are seen a single time; roughly 18% belongs to the top ten.

This TCR was recovered from a man aged 55 to 70 with small cell lung cancer. What was sequenced was lung tumor tissue. The rearrangement uses TRBV11-1 and TRBJ2-1, with D tentatively TRBD2 (5 bases). Here the CDR3 DNA reads TGTGTCAGCAGCTTAGGAGTAGGGAGCATTGAGCAGTTCTTC. It yields the protein CVSSLGVGSIEQFF.